One sample yielded the 28 T cell receptor beta chains listed below, sequenced in a study of blood T cells in healthy people across ages. Alongside a J-beta primer mix, a sample-barcoded 5' primer served in a second PCR lasting roughly 7 to 11 cycles. TCRdb fed the 5' RACE reads into MiXCR, producing one record per CDR3 protein. The repertoire holds a few hundred thousand distinct CDR3 sequences, about 25% seen once, with 15% to 20% in the top ten. The specimen was blood. The receptors were sampled from a woman aged 65 to 85 in good health.

This chain uses TRBV20-1 with TRBJ2-4; no reliable D call. This CDR3 has 12 amino acids. Germline CDR1 and CDR2: DFQATT and SNEGSKA (reference sequence). Trimming stripped 1 base from V and 6 bases from J, with 7 bases between. The CDR3 region has the DNA TGCAGTGCTAGAGGCGACACAAACATTCAGTACTTC. Protein: CSARGDTNIQYF.

J is TRBJ2-5 and V is TRBV6-2 or TRBV6-3; possible D gene TRBD2, 6 bases. In germline, CDR1 is MNHEY, CDR2 SVGEGT. This CDR3 is 12 amino acids long. Trimming shortened V by 6 bases and J by 5 bases, and 10 bases separated the two germline ends. DNA of the CDR3: TGTGCCAGCAGACGGGGGACGGAGACCCAGTACTTC. It specifies CASRRGTETQYF.

This clonotype has a handful of counts. The J gene is TRBJ2-5, the V gene TRBV27; 13 bases map to TRBD2. The J call may be in error: the DNA end matches TRBJ2-7 better. Germline lookup yields CDR1 MNHEY and CDR2 SMNVEV (reference sequence). CDR3 size: 17 residues. CDR3 amino acids: CASYPFGTSGDNYEQYF. The CDR3 DNA follows: TGTGCCAGCTATCCATTCGGGACTAGCGGGGACAACTACGAGCAGTACTTC.

V gene TRBV20-1 combines with J gene TRBJ2-5; 10 bases line up with TRBD2. The tail of the sequence fits TRBJ2-1 better, so the J call may be wrong. The CDR3 covers 14 residues. Germline CDR1 DFQATT, CDR2 SNEGSKA (reference sequence). CDR3 amino acids: CSAISGGFYNEQFF. For the CDR3, the DNA is TGCAGTGCCATTAGCGGGGGGTTCTACAATGAGCAGTTCTTC.

The chain joins TRBV20-1 to TRBJ2-1; D may match TRBD1 or TRBD2 (5 bases each). Germline CDR1 and CDR2: DFQATT and SNEGSKA (reference sequence). Trimming removed 3 bases from V and 4 bases from J, with 16 bases in between. CDR3 length equals 15 residues. CDR3 residues: CSASTGAYSYNEQFF. In DNA, the CDR3 is TGCAGTGCTAGTACCGGGGCCTACTCTTACAATGAGCAGTTCTTC.

The table lists this clonotype with a few counts. The junction departs from the called germline gene at one end, perhaps through a read error. V is TRBV18 and J is TRBJ1-2; tentatively, D is TRBD1 (5 bases). The CDR3 spans 13 residues. The germline V gene has CDR1 KGHSH and CDR2 LQKENI. The CDR3 spells CASSPDSLYGCTF. DNA of the CDR3: TGTGCCAGCTCACCCGACAGCCTCTATGGCTGCACCTTC.

This clonotype occurred a few times. J is TRBJ2-1 and V is TRBV18; 8 bases fit TRBD2. Trimming at V came to 3 bases and at J to 6 bases, leaving 7 bases not matched to a gene. This CDR3 comprises 15 residues. Germline values: CDR1 KGHSH, CDR2 LQKENI. The CDR3, as DNA: TGTGCCAGCTCACCCTCGGGACTAGAGGCCAATGAGCAGTTCTTC. As protein: CASSPSGLEANEQFF.

The chain uses TRBV4-3 and TRBJ1-2, with 9 bases identical to TRBD1. CDR1 is LGHNA and CDR2 is YSLEER in the germline V gene. The CDR3 is 15 amino acids. Unmatched junction bases numbered 4, after V lost 0 bases and J lost 5 bases. The CDR3 sequence is CASSQDRGQGYGYTF. For the CDR3, the DNA is TGCGCCAGCAGCCAAGATAGGGGACAGGGTTATGGCTACACCTTC.

The table lists this clonotype with a few counts. The rearrangement links TRBV29-1 to TRBJ2-5, with 7 positions matching TRBD2. The CDR3 runs to 14 residues. Germline V gene sequence: CDR1 SQVTM, CDR2 ANQGSEA. The J segment lost 3 bases and the V segment lost 7 bases, leaving 11 bases of the junction unmatched. The CDR3 sequence: CSGTRPGGEETQYF. The CDR3 coding sequence is TGCAGCGGGACCCGTCCGGGGGGTGAAGAGACCCAGTACTTC.

The CDR3 coding sequence is TGTGCCAGCAGTTACTACAGGGCCAGCTCTGGAAACACCATATATTTT. This codes for CASSYYRASSGNTIYF. The chain carries TRBV2 and TRBJ1-3, with a tentative D call TRBD1 (6 bases). CDR1 is SNHLY, CDR2 FYNNEI, per germline. Trimming took off 5 bases at V and 0 bases at J, with 14 bases between the two ends. The CDR3 totals 16 residues.

This chain connects TRBV27 to TRBJ1-2; no clear D. Trimming shortened V by 0 bases and J by 7 bases, and 15 bases separated the two germline ends. The CDR3 has 15 amino acids. Germline loops: CDR1 MNHEY, CDR2 SMNVEV (reference sequence). DNA of the CDR3: TGTGCCAGCAGTTTATCGGCCCCGTGGGTAGCTGGCTACACCTTC. This translates into CASSLSAPWVAGYTF.

The chain has TRBV7-2 and TRBJ2-7; 11 nucleotides line up with TRBD1. CDR3 length equals 15 residues. Germline loops: CDR1 SGHTA, CDR2 FQGNSA. Losses at the gene ends were 2 bases for V and 4 bases for J; bases not matched to a gene: 4. Here the CDR3 DNA reads TGTGCCAGCAGCTTATTCGGGACAGGGGGGTACGAGCAGTACTTC. This codes for CASSLFGTGGYEQYF.

This clonotype was detected only a few times. The chain uses TRBV7-2 and TRBJ2-2, with D possibly being TRBD1 or TRBD2 (6 bases each). This CDR3 contains 16 residues. CDR1 is SGHTA, CDR2 FQGNSA, per germline. V was trimmed by 6 bases and J by 2 bases, leaving 16 bases between them. The DNA of the CDR3 is TGTGCCAGCAGACCCTCGGAGGGGGGCAACACCGGGGAGCTGTTTTTT. It encodes CASRPSEGGNTGELFF.

CDR3 in amino acids: CASSRGAMSSYEQYF. The DNA for the CDR3 is TGCGCCAGCAGCAGGGGGGCGATGAGCTCCTACGAGCAGTACTTC. The rearrangement uses TRBV5-1 and TRBJ2-7, with D perhaps being TRBD1 or TRBD2 (6 bases each). The V end lost 4 bases, the J end lost 0 bases, and 14 bases lay between the germline ends. CDR1 and CDR2 (germline): SGHRS, YFSETQ. The CDR3 length is 15 residues.

This clonotype was counted between two and nine times. In DNA, the CDR3 is TGCGCCAGCAGCTCCGGACAGGCCCCGGGCGGGGAGCTGTTTTTT. Residues: CASSSGQAPGGELFF. The genes are TRBV5-1 and TRBJ2-2; 7 bases are a match to TRBD1. CDR1 and CDR2 (germline): SGHRS, YFSETQ. Germline trimming cut 3 bases from V and 7 bases from J; bases unmatched to any gene: 9. The CDR3 is 15 amino acids.

V is TRBV4-1 and J is TRBJ1-4, with no clear D. Trimming removed 5 bases at V and 3 bases at J, with 10 bases between. Germline CDR1 is MGHRA and CDR2 is YSYEKL. The length of the CDR3 is 14 residues. The CDR3 here is CASSVRYANEKLFF. CDR3 coding DNA: TGCGCCAGCAGCGTTCGGTATGCTAATGAAAAACTGTTTTTT.

The chain uses TRBV12-3 or TRBV12-4 and TRBJ2-7; perhaps TRBD1 as D (6 bases). TRBJ2-5 explains the end of the DNA better; the J call may be wrong. This CDR3 comprises 15 residues. The CDR3 sequence: CASARLGTPTETQYF. In nucleotides, the CDR3 is TGTGCCAGCGCCAGGCTGGGGACACCAACAGAGACCCAGTACTTC.

The V and J genes are TRBV5-1 and TRBJ2-1, with 10 positions matching TRBD2. The trim removed 1 base at V and 8 bases at J, leaving 3 bases unmatched. There are 14 residues in the CDR3. Per the germline V gene, CDR1 is SGHRS and CDR2 is YFSETQ. The chain's CDR3 is CASSLSGGAHEQFF. CDR3 nucleotide sequence: TGCGCCAGCAGCTTGAGCGGGGGGGCCCATGAGCAGTTCTTC.

The chain is built from TRBV7-9 and TRBJ1-1, with 8 bases matching TRBD1. V dropped 5 bases and J dropped 4; count of bases not matched to a gene: 9. Germline assignment: CDR1 SEHNR and CDR2 FQNEAQ (reference sequence). This CDR3 comprises 15 residues. In nucleotides, the CDR3 is TGTGCCAGCAGCCCGCTGACAGGGGTGGGCACTGAAGCTTTCTTT. Protein: CASSPLTGVGTEAFF.

This clonotype was seen a handful of times. For the CDR3, the DNA is TGCAGTGCTAGGTCCCATACTATGAACACTGAAGCTTTCTTT. Protein sequence: CSARSHTMNTEAFF. V is TRBV20-1 and J is TRBJ1-1; D ambiguous. V was pared by 3 bases and J by 0 bases, with 11 bases between. Germline CDR1 and CDR2: DFQATT and SNEGSKA (reference sequence). This CDR3 has 14 residues.

CDR3 residues: CASSQYSGIEAFF. For the CDR3, the DNA is TGTGCCAGCAGCCAATACTCAGGGATTGAAGCTTTCTTT. The V call is TRBV7-9, the J call TRBJ1-1; a possible D gene is TRBD1 (5 bases). Germline values: CDR1 SEHNR, CDR2 FQNEAQ (reference sequence). V lost 5 bases, J lost 7 bases, and 14 bases lay in between. This CDR3 region has 13 residues.

Here the CDR3 reads CASSLEASLNDDEQFF. The CDR3 nucleotides read TGTGCCAGCAGCTTAGAGGCTAGCCTCAACGACGATGAGCAGTTCTTC. This chain connects TRBV7-9 to TRBJ2-1; tentative D call: TRBD2 (5 bases). The CDR3 has 16 residues. Germline V CDR1 and CDR2: SEHNR, FQNEAQ (reference sequence). The ends were cut back, 1 base at V and 8 bases at J, with 18 bases in the middle. The whole variable domain, remainder taken from reference TRBV7-9 and TRBJ2-1, is DTGVSQNPRHKITKRGQNVTFRCDPISEHNRLYWYRQTLGQGPEFLTYFQNEAQLEKSRLLSDRFSAERPKGSFSTLEIQRTEQGDSAMYLCASSLEASLNDDEQFFGPGTRLTVL.

This clonotype was counted only a few times. The chain couples TRBV5-1 to TRBJ2-1; D uncertain. Deletions cut 6 bases from V and 6 bases from J, with 16 bases between. This CDR3 has 14 amino acids. Germline V CDR1 and CDR2: SGHRS, YFSETQ. Here the CDR3 reads CASMPVPSGNEQFF. DNA of the CDR3: TGCGCCAGCATGCCGGTCCCAAGTGGCAATGAGCAGTTCTTC.

The chain uses TRBV6-2 or TRBV6-3 and TRBJ2-5, with TRBD1 as a possible D gene (6 bases). The germline V gene encodes CDR1 MNHEY and CDR2 SVGEGT. This CDR3 is built from 15 residues. The ends were cut back, 0 bases at V and 0 bases at J, with 8 bases in the middle. CDR3 nucleotide sequence: TGTGCCAGCAGTTACTCCTACAGGGACCAAGAGACCCAGTACTTC. It codes for CASSYSYRDQETQYF.

The rearrangement joins TRBV12-3 or TRBV12-4 to TRBJ2-3; TRBD2 might be the D (7 bases). Trimming took 2 bases from V and 2 from J, leaving 11 bases between them. This CDR3 comprises 15 residues. This CDR3 reads CASSLRGGATDTQYF. DNA of the CDR3: TGTGCCAGCAGTTTAAGGGGGGGGGCCACAGATACGCAGTATTTT.

This chain uses TRBV20-1 with TRBJ1-4; D unclear. The CDR3 is made up of 15 amino acids. Germline CDR1 is DFQATT and CDR2 is SNEGSKA (reference sequence). The V end was cut by 0 bases, the J end by 1 base, with 9 bases between. CDR3 region: CSARDPRQTNEKLFF. CDR3 bases: TGCAGTGCTAGAGACCCCAGACAAACTAATGAAAAACTGTTTTTT.

This rearrangement joins TRBV19 to TRBJ2-3, with D possibly being TRBD2 (7 bases). This CDR3 region has 14 residues. In germline, CDR1 is LNHDA, CDR2 SQIVND (reference sequence). Trimming stripped 7 bases from V and 2 bases from J, with 13 bases between. The DNA for the CDR3 is TGTGCCAGTAAGGGGGGACTAACCACAGATACGCAGTATTTT. Protein: CASKGGLTTDTQYF.

The gene calls are TRBV6-5 and TRBJ1-1; D remains unclear. Trimming removed 6 bases at V and 5 bases at J, with 19 bases between. Germline CDR1 is MNHEY and CDR2 is SVGAGI. The CDR3 spans 15 residues. In DNA form, the CDR3 reads TGTGCCAGCAGACATACCTCGCGGGAAGCAACTGAAGCTTTCTTT. It specifies CASRHTSREATEAFF.